Reported below is one T cell receptor beta chain. Its target is unknown. This sample is drawn from a study of neurological immune-mediated disorders. A single record per CDR3 protein comes from TCRdb applying MiXCR to the 5' RACE reads. The sample shows around 50,000 distinct CDR3 sequences, 3% to 4% of them seen only once. Findings of the study overall: Expansion of TCR clones was greatest in HTLV-1-associated myelopathy and smallest in multiple sclerosis, where it fell below that of healthy controls.

The V end was cut by 6 bases, the J end by 6 bases, with 6 bases between. Per germline, CDR1 SGHDN and CDR2 FVKESK. The CDR3 is 11 residues long. Sequencing was performed on PBMCs. The chain is built from TRBV14 and TRBJ2-1; D call uncertain. The clonotype was recovered from a man aged 55 to 69 with multiple sclerosis. The CDR3 protein is CASSQLNEQFF. CDR3 sequence (DNA): TGTGCCAGCAGTCAGCTCAATGAGCAGTTCTTC. Drawing the rest from reference TRBV14 and TRBJ2-1, the complete variable domain is EAGVTQFPSHSVIEKGQTVTLRCDPISGHDNLYWYRRVMGKEIKFLLHFVKESKQDESGMPNNRFLAERTGGTYSTLKVQPAELEDSGVYFCASSQLNEQFFGPGTRLTVL.